This is a list of T cell receptor beta chains from one sample in a study of blood T cells in healthy people across ages. TCRdb itself ran the 5' RACE reads through MiXCR, one entry per CDR3 protein. The table has about 510,000 distinct CDR3 sequences, over 25% seen once; the top ten hold approximately 3.3%. These data were also reused for a study on T cells of mothers and their children.

The material sequenced was blood. The receptors stem from a boy aged 2 to 9 in good health. The CDR3 runs from the conserved cysteine through the conserved F or W. A D gene is named only where the DNA matches it firmly. Size values are once, few and many counts, or a class for expanded clones, and some rows have none.

d_call	v_call	clone_size	j_call	cdr3_aa	cdr3_nt
-	TRBV7-2	few	TRBJ2-7	CASSLAGGGTDEQYF	TGTGCCAGCAGCTTAGCGGGAGGGGGAACGGACGAGCAGTACTTC
TRBD2	TRBV6-5	few	TRBJ2-1	CASSAGLAGLNEQFF	TGTGCCAGCAGCGCGGGACTAGCGGGTTTAAATGAGCAGTTCTTC
TRBD2	TRBV11-2	few	TRBJ2-5	CASSLVASGRAMKTQYF	TGTGCCAGCAGCTTAGTGGCTAGCGGGAGGGCTATGAAGACCCAGTACTTC
TRBD2	TRBV4-1	few	TRBJ2-1	CASSQGPGLASNEQFF	TGCGCCAGCAGCCAGGGTCCGGGACTAGCGTCAAATGAGCAGTTCTTC
TRBD2	TRBV9	-	TRBJ2-3	CASSVATAGGITDTQYF	TGTGCCAGCAGCGTAGCTACTGCGGGGGGAATCACAGATACGCAGTATTTT
-	TRBV7-2	many	TRBJ2-1	CASTPRRGGQFF	TGTGCCAGCACCCCCCGCAGGGGTGGGCAGTTCTTC
TRBD2	TRBV6-2/TRBV6-3	-	TRBJ2-7	CASRIAGGSEQYF	TGTGCCAGCAGAATAGCGGGAGGAAGCGAGCAGTACTTC
-	TRBV18	-	TRBJ2-1	CASRPGTRNEQFF	TGTGCCAGCCGTCCCGGAACCCGCAATGAGCAGTTCTTC
TRBD2	TRBV29-1	-	TRBJ2-7	CSGASGSSYEQYF	TGCAGCGGCGCTAGCGGTTCCTCCTACGAGCAGTACTTC
TRBD1	TRBV6-2/TRBV6-3	few	TRBJ2-1	CASSEWGQGFPSSYNEQFF	TGTGCCAGCAGCGAATGGGGACAGGGGTTTCCTAGCTCCTACAATGAGCAGTTCTTC
-	TRBV5-4	-	TRBJ2-7	CASSSAGTLSYEQYF	TGTGCCAGCAGCTCAGCCGGGACACTCTCCTACGAGCAGTACTTC
TRBD2	TRBV2	few	TRBJ2-3	CASSPRTSGGTDTQYF	TGTGCCAGCAGTCCCCGGACTAGCGGGGGAACAGATACGCAGTATTTT
TRBD1	TRBV5-1	-	TRBJ1-6	CASSLEQGAGGSPLHF	TGCGCCAGCAGCTTGGAACAGGGGGCAGGTGGATCACCCCTCCACTTT
TRBD2	TRBV7-9	-	TRBJ2-5	CASSLDGSGRASETQYF	TGTGCCAGCAGCTTAGATGGAAGCGGGAGGGCCTCGGAGACTCAGTACTTC
TRBD1	TRBV6-6	few	TRBJ1-6	CASSYSGGQANSPLHF	TGTGCCAGCAGTTACTCGGGGGGACAGGCAAATTCACCCCTCCACTTT
-	TRBV15	-	TRBJ1-1	CATSRDSGGSTEAFF	TGTGCCACCAGCAGAGATTCCGGGGGTAGCACTGAAGCTTTCTTT
-	TRBV28	-	TRBJ2-1	CASSPPGLLDNEQFF	TGTGCCAGCAGTCCCCCGGGACTGCTAGACAATGAGCAGTTCTTC
TRBD1	TRBV4-1	-	TRBJ1-2	CASSQWDRPSSLYGYTF	TGCGCCAGCAGCCAATGGGACAGGCCCTCGTCATTATATGGCTACACCTTC
-	TRBV6-6	-	TRBJ2-6	CASWRVDSGANVLTF	TGTGCCAGTTGGAGGGTGGACTCTGGGGCCAACGTCCTGACTTTC
-	TRBV7-9	few	TRBJ2-7	CASSVAGTATYEQYF	TGTGCCAGCAGCGTCGCCGGGACGGCCACCTACGAGCAGTACTTC
-	TRBV7-2	-	TRBJ2-5	CASSLPAELEETQYF	TGTGCCAGCAGCTTACCGGCAGAACTCGAAGAGACCCAGTACTTC
TRBD2	TRBV7-2	-	TRBJ2-7	CASSFGSGPSEQYF	TGTGCCAGCAGCTTCGGTAGCGGGCCTTCCGAGCAGTACTTC
TRBD2	TRBV7-6	-	TRBJ2-5	CASSLAQRGIETQYF	TGTGCCAGCAGCTTAGCCCAGCGGGGGATAGAGACCCAGTACTTC
TRBD1	TRBV3-1	-	TRBJ2-6	CASSQGTGRYSGANVLTF	TGTGCCAGCAGCCAAGGGACAGGACGCTACTCTGGGGCCAACGTCCTGACTTTC
-	TRBV7-9	once	TRBJ2-3	CASSHMRGVGTDTRYF	TGTGCCAGCAGCCACATGCGGGGAGTCGGCACAGATACGCGGTATTTT
-	TRBV30	-	TRBJ2-7	CAWSVLSNEQYF	TGTGCCTGGAGTGTATTGAGCAACGAGCAGTACTTC
-	TRBV12-3/TRBV12-4	once	TRBJ1-1	CASSLMRRRNTEAFF	TGTGCCAGCAGTTTAATGCGGCGGCGCAACACTGAAGCTTTCTTT
-	TRBV10-3	few	TRBJ2-7	CAISESRGVEQYF	TGTGCCATCAGTGAGTCACGGGGTGTCGAGCAGTACTTC
TRBD2	TRBV15	-	TRBJ2-5	CATSRGLAGGQETQYF	TGTGCCACCAGCAGAGGACTAGCGGGAGGACAAGAGACCCAGTACTTC
-	TRBV2	-	TRBJ1-1	CASLRGRGTEAFF	TGTGCCAGCCTCAGGGGTAGGGGCACTGAAGCTTTCTTT
TRBD2	TRBV3-1	-	TRBJ2-1	CASSHLAGGPYNEQFF	TGTGCCAGCAGCCACCTCGCGGGGGGGCCGTACAATGAGCAGTTCTTC
-	TRBV27	few	TRBJ2-3	CASSPGRGADTQYF	TGTGCCAGCAGTCCGGGACGAGGAGCAGATACGCAGTATTTT
-	TRBV5-4	few	TRBJ2-6	CASSPRDSGANVLTF	TGTGCCAGCAGCCCGAGGGACTCTGGGGCCAACGTCCTGACTTTC
-	TRBV6-2/TRBV6-3	few	TRBJ2-7	CASSYQFFVESSYEQYF	TGTGCCAGCAGTTACCAATTCTTTGTAGAGAGCTCCTACGAGCAGTACTTC
-	TRBV21-1	-	TRBJ2-5	CASIPLSRPSQETQYF	TGTGCCAGCATCCCCCTCTCTAGACCCTCCCAAGAGACCCAGTACTTC
TRBD1	TRBV11-2	few	TRBJ2-5	CASSLIYLDRDATQYF	TGTGCCAGCAGCTTAATTTATTTGGACAGGGACGCGACCCAGTACTTC
-	TRBV11-2	few	TRBJ2-1	CASSRWAREQDEQFF	TGTGCCAGCAGCCGCTGGGCCCGGGAGCAGGATGAGCAGTTCTTC
-	TRBV5-4	-	TRBJ2-1	CASSPPHRLSYNEQFF	TGTGCCAGCAGCCCCCCCCACCGGCTATCCTACAATGAGCAGTTCTTC
TRBD2	TRBV28	few	TRBJ2-1	CASRASSGRGYNEQFF	TGTGCCAGCAGAGCCTCTAGCGGGAGAGGCTACAATGAGCAGTTCTTC
-	TRBV7-9	few	TRBJ2-5	CASSKTTGNQETQHF	TGTGCCAGCAGCAAAACCACTGGGAACCAAGAGACCCAGCACTTC
TRBD2	TRBV6-2/TRBV6-3	-	TRBJ2-3	CASSRLPKVGLAGSTDTQYF	TGTGCCAGCAGCCGTCTCCCCAAAGTCGGGCTAGCGGGGAGCACAGATACGCAGTATTTT
-	TRBV5-1	few	TRBJ2-5	CASSPELQETQYF	TGCGCCAGCAGCCCTGAATTACAAGAGACCCAGTACTTC
-	TRBV9	-	TRBJ2-3	CASSSPRGLPKMTSTDTQYF	TGTGCCAGCAGCTCCCCCCGAGGGCTCCCGAAGATGACTAGCACAGATACGCAGTATTTT
-	TRBV12-3/TRBV12-4	few	TRBJ2-7	CASSFGSHLPYEQYF	TGTGCCAGCAGTTTTGGATCCCATCTTCCCTACGAGCAGTACTTC
TRBD1	TRBV11-2	few	TRBJ2-7	CASSLDVGTVLIYEQYF	TGTGCCAGCAGCTTAGATGTCGGGACAGTCCTGATCTACGAGCAGTACTTC
-	TRBV7-2	-	TRBJ1-2	CASSLYSADVTF	TGTGCCAGCAGCTTATATTCCGCAGACGTCACCTTC
-	TRBV30	-	TRBJ1-2	CAWSVPGLSLINYGYTF	TGTGCCTGGAGTGTACCGGGGCTCTCATTAATTAACTATGGCTACACCTTC
-	TRBV6-1	few	TRBJ2-2	CASSELFQNTGELFF	TGTGCCAGCAGTGAACTCTTCCAGAACACCGGGGAGCTGTTTTTT
-	TRBV7-9	few	TRBJ1-2	CASSPGPLWSGYTF	TGTGCCAGCAGCCCGGGACCGCTTTGGAGTGGCTACACCTTC
TRBD2	TRBV6-6	-	TRBJ2-7	CASSLIRTSGYEQYF	TGTGCCAGCAGTTTAATACGGACTAGCGGGTACGAGCAGTACTTC
-	TRBV7-9	few	TRBJ2-2	CASSPILAVPNTGELFF	TGTGCCAGCAGCCCGATACTAGCCGTACCGAACACCGGGGAGCTGTTTTTT
TRBD2	TRBV5-1	-	TRBJ2-3	CASSWTSGSYTQYF	TGCGCCAGCAGCTGGACTAGCGGGAGCTATACGCAGTATTTT
-	TRBV14	-	TRBJ2-3	CASSQIRYQRLIPDTQYF	TGTGCCAGCAGCCAAATTCGCTACCAGCGGCTTATTCCAGATACGCAGTATTTT
-	TRBV3-1	-	TRBJ2-6	CASSHGSGANVLTF	TGTGCCAGCAGCCACGGCTCTGGGGCCAACGTCCTGACTTTC
-	TRBV2	-	TRBJ2-2	CASSVELRTGELFF	TGTGCCAGCAGTGTAGAATTACGCACCGGGGAGCTGTTTTTT
-	TRBV19	-	TRBJ2-7	CASSTKLEGFINYEQYF	TGTGCCAGTAGTACAAAACTAGAGGGCTTTATTAACTACGAGCAGTACTTC